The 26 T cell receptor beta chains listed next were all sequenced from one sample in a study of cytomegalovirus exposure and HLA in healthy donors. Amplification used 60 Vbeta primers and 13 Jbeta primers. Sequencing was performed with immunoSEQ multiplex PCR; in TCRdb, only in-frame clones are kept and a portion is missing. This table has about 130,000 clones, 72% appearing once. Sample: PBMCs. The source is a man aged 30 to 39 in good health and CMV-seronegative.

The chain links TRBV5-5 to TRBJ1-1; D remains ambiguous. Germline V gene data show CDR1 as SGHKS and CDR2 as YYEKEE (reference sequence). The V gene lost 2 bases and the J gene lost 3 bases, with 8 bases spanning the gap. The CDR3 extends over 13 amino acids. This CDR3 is CASSFVSDTEAFF. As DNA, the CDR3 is TGTGCCAGCAGCTTTGTATCCGACACTGAAGCTTTCTTT.

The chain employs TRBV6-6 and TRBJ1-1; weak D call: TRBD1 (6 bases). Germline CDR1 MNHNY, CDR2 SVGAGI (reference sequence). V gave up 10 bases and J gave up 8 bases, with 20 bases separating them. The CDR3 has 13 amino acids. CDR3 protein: CAISGGESGEAFF. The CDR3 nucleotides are TGTGCCATATCTGGGGGCGAGTCTGGAGAAGCTTTCTTT.

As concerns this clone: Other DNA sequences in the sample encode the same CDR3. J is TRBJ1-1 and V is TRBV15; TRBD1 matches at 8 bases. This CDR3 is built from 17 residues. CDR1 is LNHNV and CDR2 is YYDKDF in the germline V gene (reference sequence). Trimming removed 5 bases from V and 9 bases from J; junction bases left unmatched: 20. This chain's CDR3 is CATSELDWTGRQRQAFF. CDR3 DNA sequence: TGTGCCACCAGCGAGCTCGATTGGACAGGGCGGCAGAGGCAAGCTTTCTTT.

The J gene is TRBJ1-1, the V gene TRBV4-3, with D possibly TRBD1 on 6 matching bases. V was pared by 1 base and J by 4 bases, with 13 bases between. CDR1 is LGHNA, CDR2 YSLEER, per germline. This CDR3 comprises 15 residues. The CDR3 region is CASSQGRSRGTEAFF. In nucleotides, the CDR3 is TGCGCCAGCAGCCAAGGGCGAAGCAGGGGCACTGAAGCTTTCTTT.

In DNA, the CDR3 is TGTGCCAGCTCACCTTCGTGGAGGGCCTACGAGCAGTACTTC. Its translation: CASSPSWRAYEQYF. This chain links TRBV18 with TRBJ2-7, with D perhaps TRBD2 (6 bases). V was pared by 3 bases and J by 2 bases, with 11 bases between. This CDR3 contains 14 residues. Germline CDR1 reads KGHSH; CDR2 reads LQKENI.

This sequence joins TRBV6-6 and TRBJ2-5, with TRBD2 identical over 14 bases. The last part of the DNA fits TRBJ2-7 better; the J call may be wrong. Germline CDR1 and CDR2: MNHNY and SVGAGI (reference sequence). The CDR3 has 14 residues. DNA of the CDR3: TGTGCCAGCCGGACTAGCGGGGGGACCTACGAGCAGTACTTC. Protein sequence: CASRTSGGTYEQYF.

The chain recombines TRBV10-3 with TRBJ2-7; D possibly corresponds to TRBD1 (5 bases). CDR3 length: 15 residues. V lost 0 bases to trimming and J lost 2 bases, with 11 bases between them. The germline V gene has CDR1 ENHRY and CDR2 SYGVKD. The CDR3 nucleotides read TGTGCCATCAGTGAGTCAGCAGGGTCCGCCTACGAGCAGTACTTC. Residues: CAISESAGSAYEQYF.

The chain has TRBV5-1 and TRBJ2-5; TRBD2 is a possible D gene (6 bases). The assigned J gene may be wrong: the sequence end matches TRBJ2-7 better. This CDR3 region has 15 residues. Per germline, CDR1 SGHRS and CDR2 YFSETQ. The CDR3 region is CASSLVEGSRYEQYF. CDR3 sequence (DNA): TGCGCCAGCAGCTTGGTGGAGGGCTCTAGGTACGAGCAGTACTTC.

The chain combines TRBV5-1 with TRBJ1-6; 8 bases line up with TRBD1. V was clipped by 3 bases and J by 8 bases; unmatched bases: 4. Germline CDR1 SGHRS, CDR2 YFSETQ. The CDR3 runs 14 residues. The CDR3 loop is CASSSTGAHSPLHF. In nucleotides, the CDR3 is TGCGCCAGCAGCTCGACAGGGGCGCATTCACCCCTCCACTTT.

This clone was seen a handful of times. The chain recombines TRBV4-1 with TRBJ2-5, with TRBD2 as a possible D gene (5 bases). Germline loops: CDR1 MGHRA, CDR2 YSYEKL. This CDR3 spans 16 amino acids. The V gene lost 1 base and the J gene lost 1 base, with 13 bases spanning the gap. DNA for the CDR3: TGCGCCAGCAGCCAAGGAGGGCTGCTACCCCAAGAGACCCAGTACTTC. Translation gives CASSQGGLLPQETQYF.

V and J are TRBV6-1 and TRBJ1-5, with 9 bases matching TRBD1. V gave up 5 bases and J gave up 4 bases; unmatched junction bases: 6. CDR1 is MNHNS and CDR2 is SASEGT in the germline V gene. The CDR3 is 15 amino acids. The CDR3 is CASSPGQGWNQPQHF. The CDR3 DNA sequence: TGTGCCAGCAGTCCGGGACAGGGTTGGAATCAGCCCCAGCATTTT.

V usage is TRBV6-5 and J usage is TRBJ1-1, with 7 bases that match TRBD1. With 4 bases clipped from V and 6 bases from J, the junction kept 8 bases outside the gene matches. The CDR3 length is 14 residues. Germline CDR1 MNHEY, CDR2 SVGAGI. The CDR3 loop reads CASSLTGAAAEAFF. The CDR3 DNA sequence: TGTGCCAGCAGTTTAACAGGGGCTGCGGCTGAAGCTTTCTTT.

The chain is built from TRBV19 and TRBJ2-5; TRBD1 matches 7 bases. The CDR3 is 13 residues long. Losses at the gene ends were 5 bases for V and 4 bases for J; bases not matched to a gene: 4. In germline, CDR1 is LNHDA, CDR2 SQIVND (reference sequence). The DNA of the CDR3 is TGTGCCAGTAGTGCGGCAGGGGGAGAGACCCAGTACTTC. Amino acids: CASSAAGGETQYF.

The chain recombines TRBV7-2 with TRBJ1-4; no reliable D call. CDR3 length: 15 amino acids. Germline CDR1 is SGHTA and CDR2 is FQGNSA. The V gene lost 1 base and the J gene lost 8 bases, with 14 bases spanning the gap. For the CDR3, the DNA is TGTGCCAGCAGCTTAGTGGGGTGGGGAGGCGAAAAACTGTTTTTT. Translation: CASSLVGWGGEKLFF.

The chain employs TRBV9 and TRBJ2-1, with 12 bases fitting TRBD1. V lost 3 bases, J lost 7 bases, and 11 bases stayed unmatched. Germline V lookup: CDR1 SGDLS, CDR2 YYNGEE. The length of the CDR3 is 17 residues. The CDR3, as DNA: TGTGCCAGCAGCGCCCGGGACAGGGGGCGAAGGGAAAATGAGCAGTTCTTC. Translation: CASSARDRGRRENEQFF.

CDR3 DNA sequence: TGTGCCAGCAGCCTGAGAGGGACGGGGGGGCCTGTCACCGGGGAGCTGTTTTTT. Protein sequence: CASSLRGTGGPVTGELFF. The chain uses TRBV4-2 and TRBJ2-2; 8 positions agree with TRBD2. The V gene end was trimmed by 4 bases and the J gene end by 4 bases; junction bases not matched to a gene: 14. The CDR3 covers 18 residues. Germline assignment: CDR1 LGHNA and CDR2 YNFKEQ.

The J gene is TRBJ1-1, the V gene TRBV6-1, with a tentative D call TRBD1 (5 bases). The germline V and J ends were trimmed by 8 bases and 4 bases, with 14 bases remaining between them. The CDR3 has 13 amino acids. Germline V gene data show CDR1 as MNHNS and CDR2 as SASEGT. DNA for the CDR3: TGTGCCAGCCGGAGCCGGGGGAGCACTGAAGCTTTCTTT. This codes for CASRSRGSTEAFF.

The CDR3 DNA follows: TGTGCCAGCAGCTTTAGGTCAGGGTGGCTTTATACCTCCTACAATGAGCAGTTCTTC. Translating gives CASSFRSGWLYTSYNEQFF. This sequence joins TRBV5-6 and TRBJ2-1, with a tentative D call TRBD1 (5 bases). This CDR3 contains 19 residues. CDR1 and CDR2 from the germline V gene are SGHDT and YYEEEE. Trimming stripped 2 bases from V and 0 bases from J, with 21 bases between.

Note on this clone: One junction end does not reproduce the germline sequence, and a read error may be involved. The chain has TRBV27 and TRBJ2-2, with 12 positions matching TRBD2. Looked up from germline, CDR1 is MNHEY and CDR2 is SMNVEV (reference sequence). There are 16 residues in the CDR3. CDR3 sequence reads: CASSSGLAGYTGELFF. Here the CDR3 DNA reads TGTGCCAGCAGTTCCGGACTAGCGGGGTACACCGGGGAGCTGTTTTTC.

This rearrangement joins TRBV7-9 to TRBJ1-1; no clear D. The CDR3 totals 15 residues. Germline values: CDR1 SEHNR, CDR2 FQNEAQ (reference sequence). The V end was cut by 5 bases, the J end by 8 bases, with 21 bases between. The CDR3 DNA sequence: TGTGCCAGCAGCCTGTCGGGATACGTTTATCCAGAAGCTTTCTTT. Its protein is CASSLSGYVYPEAFF.

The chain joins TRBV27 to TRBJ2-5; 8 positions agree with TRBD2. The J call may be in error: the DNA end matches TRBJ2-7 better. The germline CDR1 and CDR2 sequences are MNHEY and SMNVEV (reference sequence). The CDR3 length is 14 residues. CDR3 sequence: CASSVLAGGYEQYF. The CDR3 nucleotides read TGTGCCAGCAGTGTCTTGGCGGGGGGCTACGAGCAGTACTTC.

CDR3 bases: TGTGCCAGCAGCTCCCTGCGGGGGGCGGAGGAGCAGTACTTC. Protein product: CASSSLRGAEEQYF. The V and J genes are TRBV5-6 and TRBJ2-7; TRBD2 agrees at 8 bases. The CDR3 consists of 14 residues. J was trimmed by 7 bases and V by 3 bases; bases with no gene match: 9. Germline V gives CDR1 SGHDT, CDR2 YYEEEE.

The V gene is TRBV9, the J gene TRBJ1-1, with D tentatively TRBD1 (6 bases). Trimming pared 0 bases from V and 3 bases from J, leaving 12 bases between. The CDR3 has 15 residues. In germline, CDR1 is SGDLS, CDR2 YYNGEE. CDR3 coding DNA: TGTGCCAGCAGCGTAGCTGGGCAGGGGTACACTGAAGCTTTCTTT. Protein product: CASSVAGQGYTEAFF.

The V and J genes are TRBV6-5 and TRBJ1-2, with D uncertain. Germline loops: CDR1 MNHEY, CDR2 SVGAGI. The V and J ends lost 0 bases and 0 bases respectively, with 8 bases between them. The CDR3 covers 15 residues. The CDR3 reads CASSYSPRSNYGYTF. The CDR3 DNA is TGTGCCAGCAGTTACTCTCCCAGATCTAACTATGGCTACACCTTC.

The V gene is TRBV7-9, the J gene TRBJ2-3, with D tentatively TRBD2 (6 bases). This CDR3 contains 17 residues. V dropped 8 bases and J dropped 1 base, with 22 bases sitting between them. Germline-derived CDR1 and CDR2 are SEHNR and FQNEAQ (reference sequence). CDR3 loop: CASGKRDSHPGTDTQYF. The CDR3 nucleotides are TGTGCCAGCGGGAAACGGGACTCCCATCCGGGCACAGATACGCAGTATTTT.

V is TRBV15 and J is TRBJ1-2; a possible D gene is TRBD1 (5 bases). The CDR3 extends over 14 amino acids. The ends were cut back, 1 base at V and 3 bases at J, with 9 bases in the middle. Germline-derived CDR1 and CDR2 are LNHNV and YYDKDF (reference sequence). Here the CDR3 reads CATSRVGADYGYTF. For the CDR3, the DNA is TGTGCCACCAGCAGAGTTGGGGCGGACTATGGCTACACCTTC. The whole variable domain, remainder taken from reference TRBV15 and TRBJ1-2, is DAMVIQNPRYQVTQFGKPVTLSCSQTLNHNVMYWYQQKSSQAPKLLFHYYDKDFNNEADTPDNFQSRRPNTSFCFLDIRSPGLGDTAMYLCATSRVGADYGYTFGSGTRLTVV.